The clone carrying this TCR beta chain was counted once. Using its own MiXCR run on the reads, TCRdb lists one record per CDR3 protein. The sample shows about 450,000 distinct CDR3 sequences, approximately 31% of them seen only once. This sample is part of a study of T cell repertoires in cytomegalovirus infection. This CDR3 is built from 13 residues. The V and J ends lost 2 bases and 3 bases respectively, with 8 bases between them. The germline V gene has CDR1 MDHEN and CDR2 SYDVKM. The V and J genes are TRBV28 and TRBJ2-7; a weak D match, TRBD1 (6 bases). Sequencing was performed on PBMCs. The clonotype was recovered from a human donor in good health (CMV status not recorded). Some clones in this sample may be carry-over from other donors' samples. The CDR3 protein is CASSLTGYYEQYF. Written as DNA, the CDR3 is TGTGCCAGCAGTTTAACAGGGTACTACGAGCAGTACTTC.